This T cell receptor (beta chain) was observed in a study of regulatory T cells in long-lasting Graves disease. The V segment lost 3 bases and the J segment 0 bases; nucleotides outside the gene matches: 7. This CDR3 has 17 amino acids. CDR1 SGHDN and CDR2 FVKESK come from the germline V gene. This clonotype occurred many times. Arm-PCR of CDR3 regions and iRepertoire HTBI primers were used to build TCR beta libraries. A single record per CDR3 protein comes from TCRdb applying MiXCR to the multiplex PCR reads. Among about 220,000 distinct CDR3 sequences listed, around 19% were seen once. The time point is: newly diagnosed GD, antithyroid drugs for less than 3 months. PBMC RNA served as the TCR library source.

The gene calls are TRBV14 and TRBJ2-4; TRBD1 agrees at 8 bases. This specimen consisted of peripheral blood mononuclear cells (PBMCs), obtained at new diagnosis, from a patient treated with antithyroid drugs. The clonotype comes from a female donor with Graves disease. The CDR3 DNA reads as TGTGCCAGCAGCCATCTCCAGGGGGCCGGAGCCAAAAACATTCAGTACTTC. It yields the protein CASSHLQGAGAKNIQYF.